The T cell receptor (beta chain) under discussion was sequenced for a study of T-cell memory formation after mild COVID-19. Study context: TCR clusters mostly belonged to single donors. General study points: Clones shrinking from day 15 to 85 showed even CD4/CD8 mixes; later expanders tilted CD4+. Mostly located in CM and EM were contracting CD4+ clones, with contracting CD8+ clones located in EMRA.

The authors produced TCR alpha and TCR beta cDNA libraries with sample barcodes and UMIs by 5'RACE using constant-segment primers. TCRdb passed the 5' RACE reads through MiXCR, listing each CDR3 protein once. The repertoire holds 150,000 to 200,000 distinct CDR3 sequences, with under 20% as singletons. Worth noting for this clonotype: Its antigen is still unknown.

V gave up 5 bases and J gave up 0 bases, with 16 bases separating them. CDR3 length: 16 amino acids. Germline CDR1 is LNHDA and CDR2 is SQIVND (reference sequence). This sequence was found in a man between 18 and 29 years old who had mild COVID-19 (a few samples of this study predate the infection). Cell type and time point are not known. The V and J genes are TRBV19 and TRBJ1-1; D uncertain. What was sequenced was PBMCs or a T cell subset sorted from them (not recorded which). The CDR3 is CASSPGILFMNTEAFF. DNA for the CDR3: TGTGCCAGTAGTCCCGGGATTCTATTTATGAACACTGAAGCTTTCTTT. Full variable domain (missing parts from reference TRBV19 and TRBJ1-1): DGGITQSPKYLFRKEGQNVTLSCEQNLNHDAMYWYRQDPGQGLRLIYYSQIVNDFQKGDIAEGYSVSREKKESFPLTVTSAQKNPTAFYLCASSPGILFMNTEAFFGQGTRLTVV.